These 27 T cell receptor beta chains came from one sample sequenced in a study of T cell responses to AZD1222 COVID-19 vaccine. Sequencing was performed with immunoSEQ multiplex PCR; in TCRdb, only in-frame clones are kept and a portion is missing. Found here are about 120,000 clones, 80% to 95% of them singletons; the top ten hold 4% to 4.5%. Source: peripheral blood, taken 28 days after the second dose of the MenACWY control vaccine. These receptor sequences come from an adult who received the MenACWY meningococcal vaccine as a control.

The rearrangement links TRBV30 to TRBJ2-1, with TRBD2 identical over 8 bases. CDR1 is GTSNPN and CDR2 is SVGIG in the germline V gene (reference sequence). V shed 2 bases and J 4 bases; nucleotides not matched to a gene: 7. CDR3 length: 15 residues. The CDR3 reads CAWSYEVAGYNEQFF. Here the CDR3 DNA reads TGTGCCTGGAGTTATGAGGTAGCGGGATACAATGAGCAGTTCTTC.

The chain links TRBV6-2 or TRBV6-3 to TRBJ2-1, with 9 bases identical to TRBD1. The CDR3 has 16 residues. Trimming removed 1 base from V and 6 bases from J; junction bases left unmatched: 7. Germline values: CDR1 MNHEY, CDR2 SVGEGT. The CDR3 coding sequence is TGTGCCAGCAGTTACTTATCGGGACAGGGTGTCAATGAGCAGTTCTTC. It codes for CASSYLSGQGVNEQFF.

The chain employs TRBV7-6 and TRBJ2-7, with a tentative D call TRBD1 (6 bases). Deletions cut 8 bases from V and 2 bases from J, with 16 bases between. Germline lookup yields CDR1 SGHVS and CDR2 FNYEAQ. CDR3 length: 14 residues. The CDR3 protein is CASSRGGGTYEQYF. The CDR3 nucleotides read TGTGCCAGCTCCAGGGGTGGGGGAACCTACGAGCAGTACTTC.

The chain combines TRBV5-1 with TRBJ2-1; 7 bases line up with TRBD1. With V trimmed by 2 bases and J by 4 bases, 6 bases remained unmatched. The CDR3 length is 15 residues. Germline-derived CDR1 and CDR2 are SGHRS and YFSETQ. CDR3 nucleotide sequence: TGCGCCAGCAGCTTAGAGGGGGCAGGGTACAATGAGCAGTTCTTC. Translation gives CASSLEGAGYNEQFF.

This sequence joins TRBV9 and TRBJ2-5; D might be TRBD1 (5 bases). The CDR3 has 12 residues. Germline lookup yields CDR1 SGDLS and CDR2 YYNGEE. V lost 3 bases and J 8 bases, leaving 11 bases between the germline ends. CDR3 sequence (DNA): TGTGCCAGCAGCGGGGGTACAGGAACCCAGTACTTC. Protein product: CASSGGTGTQYF. Filled out from reference TRBV9 and TRBJ2-5, the complete variable domain reads DSGVTQTPKHLITATGQRVTLRCSPRSGDLSVYWYQQSLDQGLQFLIQYYNGEERAKGNILERFSAQQFPDLHSELNLSSLELGDSALYFCASSGGTGTQYFGPGTRLLVL.

The rearrangement joins TRBV28 to TRBJ1-1; perhaps TRBD1 as D (5 bases). Per germline, CDR1 MDHEN and CDR2 SYDVKM. V lost 2 bases, J lost 0 bases, and 16 bases lay in between. The CDR3 loop spans 17 amino acids. In nucleotides, the CDR3 is TGTGCCAGCAGTTTACGGAGAACGACAGCCATGAACACTGAAGCTTTCTTT. This translates into CASSLRRTTAMNTEAFF.

The chain has TRBV18 and TRBJ1-2; the D is unclear. The CDR3 spans 16 residues. Germline V gives CDR1 KGHSH, CDR2 LQKENI. V gave up 0 bases and J gave up 8 bases, with 19 bases separating them. CDR3 loop: CASSPPNFWTREGYTF. The CDR3, as DNA: TGTGCCAGCTCACCACCGAATTTCTGGACTCGGGAGGGCTACACCTTC.

The V and J genes are TRBV6-5 and TRBJ2-3, with TRBD2 matching over 7 bases. The CDR3 has 14 amino acids. V trimming: 7 bases; J trimming: 2 bases; junction bases outside the gene matches: 6. The germline V gene has CDR1 MNHEY and CDR2 SVGAGI. As DNA, the CDR3 is TGTGCCAGCAAACTAGCGCCGAACACAGATACGCAGTATTTT. As protein: CASKLAPNTDTQYF.

The genes are TRBV6-4 and TRBJ1-6; a possible D gene is TRBD1 (6 bases). V gave up 0 bases and J gave up 5 bases, with 8 bases separating them. The CDR3 spans 15 residues. Germline CDR1 reads MRHNA; CDR2 reads SNTAGT. CDR3 bases: TGTGCCAGCAGTGACTCGGACAGTCATAATTCACCCCTCCACTTT. It yields the protein CASSDSDSHNSPLHF.

The CDR3 is CASRGGPGGGETQYF. DNA of the CDR3: TGTGCCAGCAGGGGAGGACCCGGTGGGGGGGAGACCCAGTACTTC. The chain recombines TRBV28 with TRBJ2-5; the D gene is possibly TRBD2 (6 bases). The V gene's germline CDR1 is MDHEN and CDR2 SYDVKM. This CDR3 is built from 15 residues. V shed 6 bases and J shed 5 bases, with 19 bases lying between them.

The V gene is TRBV18, the J gene TRBJ2-5; D is perhaps TRBD1 (5 bases). Between the trimmed V and J ends, which lost 2 bases and 2 bases, there was a span of 9 bases. From germline, CDR1 is KGHSH and CDR2 LQKENI. This CDR3 is 14 amino acids long. The CDR3 bases are TGTGCCAGCTCACCAAGGGGCCTACAAGAGACCCAGTACTTC. Translation gives CASSPRGLQETQYF.

The chain recombines TRBV6-5 with TRBJ2-2; tentative D call: TRBD1 (6 bases). Germline V CDR1 and CDR2: MNHEY, SVGAGI. V lost 11 bases and J lost 2, with 12 bases in between. This CDR3 contains 13 residues. The CDR3, as DNA: TGTGCCGGCTCACAGGGTAACACCGGGGAGCTGTTTTTT. This encodes CAGSQGNTGELFF.

The J gene is TRBJ2-1, the V gene TRBV10-3; D ambiguous. With 8 bases removed from V and 0 bases from J, the gap between germline ends came to 11 bases. The CDR3 totals 14 residues. From germline, CDR1 is ENHRY and CDR2 SYGVKD. The CDR3 sequence is CAIAVDTSYNEQFF. The CDR3 coding sequence is TGTGCCATCGCTGTAGACACCTCCTACAATGAGCAGTTCTTC.

The rearrangement links TRBV24-1 to TRBJ1-5, with TRBD1 identical over 10 bases. The V gene end was trimmed by 3 bases and the J gene end by 3 bases; junction bases not matched to a gene: 4. The germline V gene has CDR1 KGHDR and CDR2 SFDVKD. The CDR3 sequence is 16 residues long. CDR3 coding DNA: TGTGCCACCAGTGATCGACAGGGGGCAAACAATCAGCCCCAGCATTTT. Translating gives CATSDRQGANNQPQHF.

The rearrangement links TRBV6-5 to TRBJ2-2; TRBD1 aligns across 11 bases. V lost 6 bases to trimming and J lost 7 bases; unmatched junction nucleotides: 7. Germline loops: CDR1 MNHEY, CDR2 SVGAGI. The CDR3 is 15 amino acids. CDR3 loop: CASRTGQGASGELFF. CDR3 coding DNA: TGTGCCAGCAGGACCGGACAGGGGGCAAGCGGGGAGCTGTTTTTT.

The genes are TRBV14 and TRBJ2-7, with a tentative D call TRBD2 (5 bases). Germline V CDR1 and CDR2: SGHDN, FVKESK. V dropped 6 bases and J dropped 4 bases, with 13 bases sitting between them. CDR3 length: 13 residues. DNA for the CDR3: TGTGCCAGCAGGTCACGGGGAGAGTACGAGCAGTACTTC. It translates to CASRSRGEYEQYF.

The chain joins TRBV20-1 to TRBJ2-7; TRBD1 matches at 8 bases. Unmatched junction bases numbered 9, after V lost 3 bases and J lost 2 bases. This CDR3 comprises 15 residues. Germline V gene sequence: CDR1 DFQATT, CDR2 SNEGSKA (reference sequence). The CDR3 reads CSASRPRTGTYEQYF. The CDR3 bases are TGCAGTGCTAGTAGACCCCGGACAGGGACCTACGAGCAGTACTTC.

This chain links TRBV11-2 with TRBJ2-3; D uncertain. The CDR3 has 11 residues. Germline V gives CDR1 SGHAT, CDR2 FQNNGV. V gave up 3 bases and J gave up 6 bases, with 4 bases separating them. DNA of the CDR3: TGTGCCAGCAGCTTGCTGGATACGCAGTATTTT. Translated, it gives CASSLLDTQYF. Using reference TRBV11-2 and TRBJ2-3 for the parts outside the CDR3, the full variable domain is EAGVAQSPRYKIIEKRQSVAFWCNPISGHATLYWYQQILGQGPKLLIQFQNNGVVDDSQLPKDRFSAERLKGVDSTLKIQPAKLEDSAVYLCASSLLDTQYFGPGTRLTVL.

This sequence joins TRBV6-1 and TRBJ2-3; either TRBD1 or TRBD2 may fit D (5 bases each). Trimming stripped 2 bases from V and 0 bases from J, with 12 bases between. Germline assignment: CDR1 MNHNS and CDR2 SASEGT. The CDR3 has 16 amino acids. CDR3 sequence reads: CASSEYGTPSTDTQYF. CDR3 nucleotides: TGTGCCAGCAGTGAATATGGGACCCCTAGCACAGATACGCAGTATTTT.

The J gene is TRBJ1-1, the V gene TRBV20-1; TRBD1 is a possible D gene (5 bases). Germline V gene data show CDR1 as DFQATT and CDR2 as SNEGSKA (reference sequence). V was cut by 3 bases and J by 12 bases, with 20 bases left in between. This CDR3 region has 13 residues. CDR3 sequence: CSASFRVVSGSFF. The CDR3 nucleotides are TGCAGTGCTAGTTTCAGGGTGGTATCTGGGTCTTTCTTT.

The chain is built from TRBV7-9 and TRBJ1-3, with TRBD1 as a possible D gene (6 bases). Trimming cost V 1 base and J 3 bases, with 13 bases left between them. The CDR3 has 16 amino acids. The germline V gene encodes CDR1 SEHNR and CDR2 FQNEAQ (reference sequence). This chain's CDR3 is CASSLGTVSIGNTIYF. DNA of the CDR3: TGTGCCAGCAGCTTAGGGACAGTCTCGATTGGAAACACCATATATTTT.

The table lists this clone with a count of one. This rearrangement joins TRBV7-2 to TRBJ1-2; tentative D call: TRBD1 (6 bases). CDR1 is SGHTA and CDR2 is FQGNSA in the germline V gene. Trimming cost V 5 bases and J 2 bases, with 12 bases left between them. The CDR3 loop spans 14 amino acids. This CDR3 is CASSRTQGNYGYTF. The CDR3 bases are TGTGCCAGCAGCCGGACCCAGGGGAACTATGGCTACACCTTC.

The rearrangement joins TRBV3-1 (or the pseudogene TRBV3-2) to TRBJ2-7; a possible D gene is TRBD2 (5 bases). The CDR3 loop spans 15 amino acids. Between the trimmed V and J ends, which lost 4 bases and 5 bases, there was a span of 18 bases. Germline CDR1 is LGHDT and CDR2 is YNNKEL (reference sequence). The CDR3 coding sequence is TGTGCCAGCAGCCCCCGGGCCTCGAGGGTGAACGAGCAGTACGTC. This encodes CASSPRASRVNEQYV.

The rearrangement links TRBV25-1 to TRBJ2-5; D might be TRBD1 (5 bases). The CDR3 runs to 16 residues. V was clipped by 2 bases and J by 6 bases, with 19 bases between them. CDR1 MGHDK and CDR2 SYGVNS come from the germline V gene. The CDR3 spells CASSENRLGRVQTQYF. In nucleotides, the CDR3 is TGTGCCAGCAGTGAAAATCGGCTTGGCAGGGTTCAGACCCAGTACTTC.

This clone was counted a single time. The chain is built from TRBV24-1 and TRBJ2-5; 7 bases fit TRBD1. The trim removed 5 bases at V and 0 bases at J, leaving 8 bases unmatched. Germline V gene lookup returns CDR1 KGHDR and CDR2 SFDVKD. This CDR3 has 16 amino acids. CDR3 region: CATSARTTGYQETQYF. DNA of the CDR3: TGTGCCACCAGTGCCAGAACGACAGGGTACCAAGAGACCCAGTACTTC.

This chain connects TRBV9 to TRBJ2-5, with D hard to call. This CDR3 is 13 amino acids long. Trimming removed 3 bases at V and 4 bases at J, with 10 bases between. Germline V gene data show CDR1 as SGDLS and CDR2 as YYNGEE. The CDR3 protein is CASSGGRPETQYF. The CDR3 nucleotides are TGTGCCAGCAGCGGCGGTCGGCCAGAGACCCAGTACTTC.

V and J are TRBV28 and TRBJ2-5, with 8 bases fitting TRBD2. CDR1 and CDR2 (germline): MDHEN, SYDVKM. The CDR3 runs 14 residues. V shed 2 bases, J shed 3 bases, and the junction held 2 bases outside the gene matches. Here the CDR3 reads CASSLLGGEETQYF. CDR3 DNA sequence: TGTGCCAGCAGTTTACTCGGGGGGGAAGAGACCCAGTACTTC.